This T cell receptor (beta chain) was identified during a study of vaccination and CD4 T cells after COVID-19. The study sequenced cultured CD4+ T cell DNA using the Oncomine TCR Beta short-read assay. TCRdb itself ran the PCR reads through MiXCR, one entry per CDR3 protein. The profile shows about 15,000 distinct CDR3 sequences, over 70% of them singletons. Treatment denoted: approximately 9-day PBMC culture with coronavirus spike peptide pools or control peptides (ViraFEST assay). About this clonotype itself: The antigen is not known.

Germline trimming cut 10 bases from V and 7 bases from J; bases unmatched to any gene: 9. The CDR3 covers 12 residues. Germline V lookup: CDR1 MNHNS, CDR2 SASEGT. This TCR came from a human donor who had recovered from COVID-19. This chain uses TRBV6-1 with TRBJ1-2; TRBD1 matches 7 bases. Sequencing was done on a sample of CD4+ T cells from blood, cultured in vitro. The CDR3 DNA reads as TGTGCCACTACGACAGGGTTTAGTGGCTACACCTTC. This gives the protein CATTTGFSGYTF.